These 20 T cell receptor beta chains originate from one sample sequenced in a study of T cell repertoires in cytomegalovirus infection. For these receptors, no antigen is known. TCRdb re-derived calls from the reads in MiXCR, one entry per CDR3 protein. The data show a few hundred thousand distinct CDR3 sequences, 35% to 50% seen once. The sample here was cultured PBMCs, taken from culture after CMV antigen stimulation. These receptors were collected from a human donor in good health (CMV status not recorded). Some clones in this sample may be carry-over from other donors' samples.

As to this clonotype: At one of its ends the junction is not consistent with the germline gene, which may arise from a read error. The rearrangement joins TRBV7-2 to TRBJ2-7; D is possibly TRBD1 or TRBD2 (5 bases each). The CDR3 is 13 residues long. Germline lookup yields CDR1 SGHTA and CDR2 FQGNSA. The CDR3 here is CAISTRGSYEQYF. DNA for the CDR3: TGTGCCATCAGCACGAGGGGATCCTACGAGCAGTACTTC.

This clonotype came up a few times. This sequence joins TRBV7-2 and TRBJ1-1; a weak D match, TRBD1 (5 bases). Germline-derived CDR1 and CDR2 are SGHTA and FQGNSA. This CDR3 contains 15 residues. Trimming removed 1 base at V and 4 bases at J, with 13 bases between. CDR3 region: CASSLVISGGTEAFF. CDR3 coding DNA: TGTGCCAGCAGCTTAGTCATCTCGGGGGGCACTGAAGCTTTCTTT.

The rearrangement uses TRBV28 and TRBJ2-1; perhaps TRBD1 as D (5 bases). The CDR3 covers 14 residues. Trimming took off 3 bases at V and 5 bases at J, with 11 bases between the two ends. The germline gives CDR1 MDHEN, CDR2 SYDVKM. Here the CDR3 reads CASSFQGTHNEQFF. CDR3 bases: TGTGCCAGCAGTTTCCAGGGCACCCACAATGAGCAGTTCTTC. The variable domain in full, with the rest retrieved from reference TRBV28 and TRBJ2-1, is DVKVTQSSRYLVKRTGEKVFLECVQDMDHENMFWYRQDPGLGLRLIYFSYDVKMKEKGDIPEGYSVSREKKERFSLILESASTNQTSMYLCASSFQGTHNEQFFGPGTRLTVL.

This chain connects TRBV20-1 to TRBJ2-5; D is ambiguous. CDR3 length equals 13 residues. V lost 0 bases, J lost 5 bases, and 10 bases lay in between. Germline-derived CDR1 and CDR2 are DFQATT and SNEGSKA (reference sequence). The CDR3 coding sequence is TGCAGTGCTAGAGAGGACCCCCTCGAGACCCAGTACTTC. As protein: CSAREDPLETQYF.

The chain combines TRBV7-7 with TRBJ2-1; 13 bases are a match to TRBD2. The junction had 6 bases not matched to a gene; V was cut back by 5 bases and J by 8 bases. The CDR3 is 15 residues long. CDR1 and CDR2 (germline): SSHAT, FNYEAQ (reference sequence). The CDR3 nucleotides are TGTGCCAGCAGCCCCGGACTAGCGGGGGCCCATGAGCAGTTCTTC. Its protein product is CASSPGLAGAHEQFF.

This clonotype was detected only once. The chain couples TRBV28 to TRBJ2-7, with TRBD2 as a possible D gene (5 bases). The CDR3 totals 12 residues. Germline V lookup: CDR1 MDHEN, CDR2 SYDVKM. V lost 3 bases and J lost 5, with 8 bases in between. The CDR3 protein is CASSLGAHEQYF. The CDR3 nucleotides are TGTGCCAGCAGTTTGGGAGCCCACGAGCAGTACTTC.

This clonotype was detected a few times. In nucleotides, the CDR3 is TGTGCCAGTAGTACAGGGTACCACTCCTACGAGCAGTACTTC. Its translation is CASSTGYHSYEQYF. The chain employs TRBV19 and TRBJ2-7; tentatively, D is TRBD1 (5 bases). The CDR3 has 14 amino acids. The V gene's germline CDR1 is LNHDA and CDR2 SQIVND (reference sequence). The V gene lost 4 bases and the J gene lost 0 bases, with 10 bases spanning the gap.

This clonotype was observed a few times. V is TRBV7-8 and J is TRBJ1-2; D possibly corresponds to TRBD1 (5 bases). CDR3 size: 13 residues. Germline loops: CDR1 SGHVS, CDR2 FQNEAQ. Trimming took off 4 bases at V and 6 bases at J, with 12 bases between the two ends. The CDR3: CASSWRGLHGYTF. The DNA of the CDR3 is TGTGCCAGCAGCTGGAGGGGATTGCATGGCTACACCTTC.

This CDR3 reads CATSRPWGWTQLLAKNIQYF. The DNA for the CDR3 is TGTGCCACCAGCAGGCCTTGGGGGTGGACACAACTCCTAGCCAAAAACATTCAGTACTTC. The rearrangement links TRBV15 to TRBJ2-4; possibly TRBD1 or TRBD2 for D (5 bases each). Germline V gene data show CDR1 as LNHNV and CDR2 as YYDKDF (reference sequence). This CDR3 spans 20 amino acids. V dropped 3 bases and J dropped 0 bases, with 24 bases sitting between them.

In this sample, this clonotype turned up a few times. The chain recombines TRBV6-2 or TRBV6-3 with TRBJ2-1; D may match TRBD1 or TRBD2 (6 bases each). Germline V gives CDR1 MNHEY, CDR2 SVGEGT. This CDR3 region has 15 residues. Trimming took 2 bases from V and 6 from J, leaving 14 bases between them. In DNA form, the CDR3 reads TGTGCCAGCAGTTACGGCCCCAGGGGAGGCAATGAGCAGTTCTTC. Translated, it gives CASSYGPRGGNEQFF.

The chain couples TRBV11-2 to TRBJ1-1; D not resolved. Germline CDR1 SGHAT, CDR2 FQNNGV. The CDR3 totals 14 residues. V was clipped by 4 bases and J by 0 bases, with 9 bases between them. CDR3 sequence reads: CASSSSLMNTEAFF. The CDR3 DNA reads TGTGCCAGCAGCTCCAGTCTCATGAACACTGAAGCTTTCTTT.

This clonotype was counted many times. The chain employs TRBV4-1 and TRBJ2-7, with a tentative D call TRBD2 (6 bases). Per the germline V gene, CDR1 is MGHRA and CDR2 is YSYEKL. V shed 3 bases and J shed 0 bases, with 18 bases lying between them. The CDR3 consists of 17 residues. CDR3 loop: CASSHSALGGASYEQYF. Written as DNA, the CDR3 is TGCGCCAGCAGCCATAGCGCTTTGGGGGGAGCCTCCTACGAGCAGTACTTC.

J is TRBJ2-5 and V is TRBV7-6; 7 bases fit TRBD2. The CDR3 covers 13 residues. V was clipped by 5 bases and J by 5 bases; unmatched bases: 5. CDR1 and CDR2 (germline): SGHVS, FNYEAQ. CDR3 amino acids: CASSINSGETQYF. The CDR3 nucleotides read TGTGCCAGCAGCATTAATAGCGGGGAGACCCAGTACTTC. The whole variable domain, filled in from reference TRBV7-6 and TRBJ2-5, reads GAGVSQSPRYKVTKRGQDVALRCDPISGHVSLYWYRQALGQGPEFLTYFNYEAQQDKSGLPNDRFSAERPEGSISTLTIQRTEQRDSAMYRCASSINSGETQYFGPGTRLLVL.

This clonotype was counted a few times. The V and J genes are TRBV6-5 and TRBJ2-7; 8 bases map to TRBD2. CDR3 length: 18 amino acids. V lost 2 bases, J lost 2 bases, and 14 bases stayed unmatched. Germline-derived CDR1 and CDR2 are MNHEY and SVGAGI. CDR3 in DNA: TGTGCCAGCAGTTACAACCCCGAGGCGGGGGGCCTCCCCTACGAGCAGTACTTC. Translation: CASSYNPEAGGLPYEQYF.

This sequence joins TRBV20-1 and TRBJ2-2; a possible D gene is TRBD2 (5 bases). Germline V gene lookup returns CDR1 DFQATT and CDR2 SNEGSKA (reference sequence). The V and J ends lost 4 bases and 2 bases respectively, with 14 bases between them. The length of the CDR3 is 15 residues. The CDR3 DNA reads as TGCAGTGCTACCAAGACGGGATCTAACACCGGGGAGCTGTTTTTT. The encoded protein is CSATKTGSNTGELFF.

In this sample, this clonotype turned up once. The CDR3 loop reads CASSNQGMNTEAFF. The DNA for the CDR3 is TGTGCCAGCAGCAACCAAGGAATGAACACTGAAGCTTTCTTT. The V and J genes are TRBV5-3 and TRBJ1-1; D is uncertain. TRBV5-3 qualifies as an ORF whose function is uncertain. Trimming removed 8 bases from V and 0 bases from J, with 14 bases in between. The CDR3 is 14 residues long.

This clonotype was counted between two and nine times. The chain couples TRBV5-1 to TRBJ2-3, with TRBD2 matching 11 bases. Germline V gene data show CDR1 as SGHRS and CDR2 as YFSETQ. Trimming cost V 0 bases and J 2 bases; bases outside gene matches: 8. This CDR3 has 18 amino acids. Written as DNA, the CDR3 is TGCGCCAGCAGCTTGGGACTACTAGCGGGGGTGAACACAGATACGCAGTATTTT. Translated: CASSLGLLAGVNTDTQYF.

This clonotype was seen a few times. This rearrangement joins TRBV6-5 to TRBJ1-5; D is ambiguous. V was pared by 2 bases and J by 5 bases, with 7 bases between. This CDR3 is 13 amino acids long. Germline CDR1 MNHEY, CDR2 SVGAGI. The CDR3, as DNA: TGTGCCAGCAGTTACCGGGTAGATCAGCCCCAGCATTTT. Residues: CASSYRVDQPQHF.

The chain couples TRBV12-3 or TRBV12-4 to TRBJ2-7; D tentatively reads TRBD1 or TRBD2 (6 bases each). Trimming left V 2 bases short and J 6 bases short, with 17 bases between. The CDR3 has 15 residues. The CDR3 spells CASSLRRGTRGEQYF. The CDR3 DNA is TGTGCCAGCAGTTTACGCCGGGGGACAAGGGGCGAGCAGTACTTC.

This clonotype has only a few counts. V is TRBV11-2 and J is TRBJ2-1, with 11 bases that match TRBD1. CDR1 is SGHAT, CDR2 FQNNGV, per germline. The CDR3 runs 13 residues. V lost 5 bases, J lost 14 bases, and 8 bases stayed unmatched. In DNA, the CDR3 is TGTGCCAGCAGCCTCGGGCTGGGACAGGGGGAGTTCTTC. The encoded protein is CASSLGLGQGEFF. The full variable domain, with the rest looked up from reference TRBV11-2 and TRBJ2-1, is EAGVAQSPRYKIIEKRQSVAFWCNPISGHATLYWYQQILGQGPKLLIQFQNNGVVDDSQLPKDRFSAERLKGVDSTLKIQPAKLEDSAVYLCASSLGLGQGEFFGPGTRLTVL.